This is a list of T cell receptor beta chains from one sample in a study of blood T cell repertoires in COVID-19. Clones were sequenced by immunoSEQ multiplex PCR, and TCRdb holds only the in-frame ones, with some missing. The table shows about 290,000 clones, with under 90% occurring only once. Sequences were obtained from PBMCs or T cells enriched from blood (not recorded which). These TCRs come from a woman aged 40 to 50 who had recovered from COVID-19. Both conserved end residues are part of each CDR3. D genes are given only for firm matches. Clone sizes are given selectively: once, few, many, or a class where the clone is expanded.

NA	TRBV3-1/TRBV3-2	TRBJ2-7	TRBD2	TGTGCCAGCAGCCGTGATTTTGGGGGGGCCTACGAGCAGTACTTC	CASSRDFGGAYEQYF
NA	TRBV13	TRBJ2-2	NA	TGTGCCAGCAGCTGGACAGTCGGTAACACCGGGGAGCTGTTTTTT	CASSWTVGNTGELFF
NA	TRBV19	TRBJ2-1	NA	TGTGCCAGTACTGCCGGGTACAAATACAATGAGCAGTTCTTC	CASTAGYKYNEQFF
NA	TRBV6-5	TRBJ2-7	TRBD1	TGTGCCACCGGGACAGGCTACTACGAGCAGTACTTC	CATGTGYYEQYF
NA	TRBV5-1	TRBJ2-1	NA	TGCGCCAGCAGCGCGACCGGGAAACCTGAGCAGTTCTTC	CASSATGKPEQFF
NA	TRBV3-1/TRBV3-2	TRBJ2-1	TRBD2	TGTGCCAGCAGCCAAGATAGACTAGCCGGGCGCGATGAGCAGTTCTTC	CASSQDRLAGRDEQFF
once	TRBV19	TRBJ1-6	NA	TGTGCCAGTAGTATAAACGGGGATTCACCCCTCCACTTT	CASSINGDSPLHF
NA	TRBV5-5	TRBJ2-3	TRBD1	TGTGCCAGCAGCTTGGTGGGACAGGGGGCGGGGGCAGATACGCAGTATTTT	CASSLVGQGAGADTQYF
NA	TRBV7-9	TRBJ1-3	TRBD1	TGTGCCAGCAGCCGGGACAGGGGGTCGTTGGGAAACACCATATATTTT	CASSRDRGSLGNTIYF
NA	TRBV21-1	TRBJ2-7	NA	TGTGCCAGCAGCAAAGGGGACAGGGGGAACTACGAGCAGTACTTC	CASSKGDRGNYEQYF
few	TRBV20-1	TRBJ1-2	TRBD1	TGCAGTGCTAGTCCAGGGACAGGGTGGTCCGGGGGCTACACCTTC	CSASPGTGWSGGYTF
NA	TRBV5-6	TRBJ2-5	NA	TGTGCCAGCAGCTTTGACCCGACAACCCAGTACTTC	CASSFDPTTQYF
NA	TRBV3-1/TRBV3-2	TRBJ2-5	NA	TGTGCCAGCAGCCAGGGCCTTGGCGCGGGCGGGCGTGGAAAGACCCAGTACTTC	CASSQGLGAGGRGKTQYF
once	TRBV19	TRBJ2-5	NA	TGTGCCAGTAGTTCCCAAGACAGACGTCCCGAGACCCAGTACTTC	CASSSQDRRPETQYF
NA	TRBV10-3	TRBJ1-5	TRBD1	TGTGCCATCAGTGGCGAACCTCAGGGGGTCCCCGGATCAGCCCAGCATTTT	CAISGEPQGVPGSAQHF
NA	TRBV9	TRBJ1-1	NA	TGTGCCAGCAGCGTCGACCCGGGGGGCACTGAAGCTTTCTTT	CASSVDPGGTEAFF
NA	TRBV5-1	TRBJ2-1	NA	TGCGCCAGCAGCTTCGGATGGACAGCTTACAATGAGCAGTTCTTC	CASSFGWTAYNEQFF
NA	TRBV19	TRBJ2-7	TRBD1	TGTGCCAGTAGTGCCGGGACAGGGGAGATCTACGAGCAGTACTTC	CASSAGTGEIYEQYF
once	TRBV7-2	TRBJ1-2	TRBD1	TGTGCCAGCAGCTCCCGGACAGGGACAGCTAACTATGGCTACACCTTC	CASSSRTGTANYGYTF
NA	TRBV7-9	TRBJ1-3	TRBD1	TGTGCCAGCAGCTTGCAGGGGGCGCGGGGAAACACCATATATTTT	CASSLQGARGNTIYF
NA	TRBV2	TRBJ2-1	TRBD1	TGTGCCAGCAGTCAGGGGGCTACAAATGAGCAGTTCTTC	CASSQGATNEQFF
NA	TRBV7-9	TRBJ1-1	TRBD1	TGTGCCAGCAGAAAGACAGGGGGAAGAATGAACACTGAAGCTTTCTTT	CASRKTGGRMNTEAFF
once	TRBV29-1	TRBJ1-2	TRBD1	TGCAGCGTTGAGACAGGGAACTATGGCTACACCTTC	CSVETGNYGYTF
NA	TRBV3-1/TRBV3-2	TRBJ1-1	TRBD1	TGTGCCAGCAGCGGACAGGGGGCGGCTGAAGCTTTCTTT	CASSGQGAAEAFF
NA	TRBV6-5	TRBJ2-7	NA	TGTGCCAGCAGTTACGCAGGGGCCCCACAACCCTACGAGCAGTACTTC	CASSYAGAPQPYEQYF
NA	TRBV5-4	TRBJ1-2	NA	TGTGCCAGCAGCTTGGTATATTCAGGGTCGGCTAACTATGGCTACACCTTC	CASSLVYSGSANYGYTF
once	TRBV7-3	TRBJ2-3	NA	TGTGCCAGCAGCCGCTATGCTAGCACAGATACGCAGTATTTT	CASSRYASTDTQYF
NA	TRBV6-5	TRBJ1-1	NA	TGTGCCAGCATGAAGGGAGGCCCTGAAGCTTTCTTT	CASMKGGPEAFF
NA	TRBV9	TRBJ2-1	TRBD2	TGTGCCAGCAGTCTTTACGGACTAGCGGGAGCAGTCTCCTACAATGAGCAGTTCTTC	CASSLYGLAGAVSYNEQFF
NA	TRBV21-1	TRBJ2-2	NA	TGTGCCAGCAGCAAAGGACTAGCGGGAGGCAACACCGGGGAGCTGTTTTTT	CASSKGLAGGNTGELFF
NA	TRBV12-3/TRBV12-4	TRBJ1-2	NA	TGTGCCAGCAGTTTAGCTCTGGCGGGGGGCTACACCTTC	CASSLALAGGYTF
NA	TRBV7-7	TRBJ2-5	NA	TGTGCTAGCAGCCGGACGTTAGCGTCTCAAGAGACCCAGTACTTC	CASSRTLASQETQYF
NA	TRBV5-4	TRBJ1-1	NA	TGTGCCAGCAGCTCCAGAAAGAACATGAACACTGAAGCTTTCTTT	CASSSRKNMNTEAFF
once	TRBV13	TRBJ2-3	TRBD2	TGTGCAGGAGCGGGAGTCCCGGGTTCTGGCACAGATACGCAGTATTTT	CAGAGVPGSGTDTQYF
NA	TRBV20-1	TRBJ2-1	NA	TGCAGTGCTAGTGGGGGGGGGCCTGGCAATGAGCAGTTCTTC	CSASGGGPGNEQFF
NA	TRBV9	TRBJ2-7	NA	TGTGCCAGCAGCGTAGCTCCCAGGGTGGAGATGAGCGAGCAGTACTTC	CASSVAPRVEMSEQYF
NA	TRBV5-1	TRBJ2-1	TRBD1	TGCGCCAGCGGCCTGGGGGGACAGGTCAACAATGAGCAGTTCTTC	CASGLGGQVNNEQFF
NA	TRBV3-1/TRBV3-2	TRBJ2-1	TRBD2	TGTGCCAGCAGCCGTACCAAGAGCTCTTACGGGGGGGCCGCGAATGAGCAGTTCTTC	CASSRTKSSYGGAANEQFF
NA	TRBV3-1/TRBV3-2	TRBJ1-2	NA	TGTGCCAGCAGCCCCTTGGCGGGGGAGCGTGGCTACACCTTC	CASSPLAGERGYTF
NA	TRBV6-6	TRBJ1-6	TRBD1	TGTGCCAGCAGTCCCGGGACAGGGAAAGGCTATAATTCACCCCTCCACTTT	CASSPGTGKGYNSPLHF
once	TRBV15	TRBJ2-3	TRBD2	TGTGCCACCAGCAGAGTTCTAGCGGGGGGGCTTGATACGCAGTATTTT	CATSRVLAGGLDTQYF
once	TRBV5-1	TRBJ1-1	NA	TGCGCCAGCAGCCCTAAAAGGGGCGGATTGAACACTGAAGCTTTCTTT	CASSPKRGGLNTEAFF
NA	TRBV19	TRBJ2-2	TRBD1	TGTGCCAGTAGCCGAGACAGGGGATTGGAGACCGGGGAGCTGTTTTTT	CASSRDRGLETGELFF
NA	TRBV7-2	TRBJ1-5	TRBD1	TGTGCCAGCAGCCGACAGGGTAACCAGCCCCAGCATTTT	CASSRQGNQPQHF
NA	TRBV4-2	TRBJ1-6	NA	TGTGCCAGCAGCCAAGAACAGGATTCACCCCTCCACTTT	CASSQEQDSPLHF
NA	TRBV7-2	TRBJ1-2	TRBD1	TGTGCCAGCAGCGAACGAACAGGGGGCTCTGGGGCTCCTGGCTACACCTTC	CASSERTGGSGAPGYTF
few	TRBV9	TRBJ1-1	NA	TGTGCCAGCAGCGAGGAGGCACGGGGGGGAAGAGGCACTGAAGCTTTCTTT	CASSEEARGGRGTEAFF
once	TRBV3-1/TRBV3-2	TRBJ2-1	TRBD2	TGTGCCAGCAGCCGAAGGCCCGGGACTAGCGGGACCGTTGAGCAGTTCTTC	CASSRRPGTSGTVEQFF
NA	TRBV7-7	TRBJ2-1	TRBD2	TGTGCTAGCAGCTTAGCGGGAGGGCCCGGGACCCCGGATGAGCAGTTCTTC	CASSLAGGPGTPDEQFF
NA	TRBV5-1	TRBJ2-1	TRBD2	TGCGCCAGCAGCAGTGGACTAGCGGGCCTTTACAATGAGCAGTTCTTC	CASSSGLAGLYNEQFF